The clone carrying this T cell receptor (beta chain) was recorded once. In the original processing: Nucleated cell number was recorded as an estimate derived from reference gene primer amplification. Measured with immunoSEQ multiplex PCR; TCRdb has only the in-frame clones, and not every one. The DNA was the basis for D and trimming; V, J and clone size are from that table. The data hold 150,000 to 200,000 clones, with around 87% observed a single time. This sample is drawn from a study of blood T cell repertoires in COVID-19. Study summary: Sites across the United States, Italy and Spain contributed samples from acute and convalescent COVID-19. Nucleic acid was either cDNA or gDNA, and it came from T cells, B-cell-depleted T cells, or PBMCs.

Seattle cases were enrolled at active infection and followed longitudinally. The TCR originated in an elderly woman with COVID-19, enrolled during active disease. Sequenced material: peripheral blood.

CDR3 protein: CASSDGRTEAFF. As DNA, the CDR3 is TGTGCCAGCAGTGATGGCAGGACTGAAGCTTTCTTT. The V and J genes are TRBV6-1 and TRBJ1-1; D uncertain. The V end was cut by 3 bases, the J end by 5 bases, with 7 bases between. Germline CDR1 MNHNS, CDR2 SASEGT. The length of the CDR3 is 12 residues.